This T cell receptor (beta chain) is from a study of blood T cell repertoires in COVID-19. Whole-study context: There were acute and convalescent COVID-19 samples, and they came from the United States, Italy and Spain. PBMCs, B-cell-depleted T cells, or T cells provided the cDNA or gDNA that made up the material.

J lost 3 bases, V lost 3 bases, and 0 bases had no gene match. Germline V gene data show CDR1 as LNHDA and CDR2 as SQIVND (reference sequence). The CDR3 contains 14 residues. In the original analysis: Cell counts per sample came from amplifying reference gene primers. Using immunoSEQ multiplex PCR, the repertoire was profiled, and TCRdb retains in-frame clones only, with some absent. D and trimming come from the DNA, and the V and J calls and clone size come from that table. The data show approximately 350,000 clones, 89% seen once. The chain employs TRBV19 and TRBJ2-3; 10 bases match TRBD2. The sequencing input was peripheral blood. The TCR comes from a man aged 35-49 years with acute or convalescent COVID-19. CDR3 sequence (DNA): TGTGCCAGTAGTATTAGCGGGGGGACAGATACGCAGTATTTT. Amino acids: CASSISGGTDTQYF.